A selection of T cell receptor beta chains follows, all from one sample in a study of cytomegalovirus exposure and HLA in healthy donors. The protocol was immunoSEQ multiplex PCR, while the TCRdb copy is restricted to in-frame clones and leaves out a portion. The sample carries about 190,000 clones, around 73% recorded once. The sample was PBMCs. These receptors were obtained from a woman in her twenties or thirties in good health and CMV-seropositive. Each CDR3 is given with its conserved first and last residue. A D gene is named only where the DNA matches it firmly. Clone size is stated in some rows and not others, as once, few, many or a class when expanded.

j_call,d_call,cdr3_length,v_call,clone_size,cdr3_aa,cdr3_nt
TRBJ2-3,.,16,TRBV5-1,.,CASSTRNPDYTDTQYF,TGCGCCAGCAGCACGAGAAACCCCGACTACACAGATACGCAGTATTTT
TRBJ1-1,.,17,TRBV18,once,CASSPPLAGRVDAEAFF,TGTGCCAGCTCACCACCCTTAGCAGGCAGGGTGGACGCTGAAGCTTTCTTT
TRBJ1-4,TRBD1,15,TRBV4-1,.,CASSQATGQLKKLFF,TGCGCCAGCAGCCAAGCGACAGGGCAGCTAAAAAAACTGTTTTTT
TRBJ1-5,TRBD1,18,TRBV7-2,.,CASSLGGTGSYSNQPQHF,TGTGCCAGCAGCTTAGGAGGGACAGGGAGCTATAGCAATCAGCCCCAGCATTTT
TRBJ1-2,.,13,TRBV5-4,.,CASSLGGADGYTF,TGTGCCAGCAGCTTGGGTGGGGCCGATGGCTACACCTTC
TRBJ2-1,.,13,TRBV11-3,.,CASSTLAEDEQFF,TGTGCCAGCAGCACCCTAGCCGAGGATGAGCAGTTCTTC
TRBJ1-1,TRBD1,12,TRBV29-1,.,CSVDRGHTEAFF,TGCAGCGTCGACAGGGGCCACACTGAAGCTTTCTTT
TRBJ1-5,.,14,TRBV30,.,CAWSQRGQNQPQHF,TGTGCCTGGAGTCAGCGGGGGCAAAATCAGCCCCAGCATTTT
TRBJ2-7,.,11,TRBV10-3,.,CAIGSSYEQYF,TGTGCCATCGGCAGCTCCTACGAGCAGTACTTC
TRBJ1-5,.,15,TRBV6-5,.,CASSSNPRGNQPQHF,TGTGCCAGCAGTTCGAACCCCCGGGGCAATCAGCCCCAGCATTTT
TRBJ1-3,.,16,TRBV5-1,.,CASSSYAALAGNTIYF,TGCGCCAGCAGCTCTTATGCGGCCCTCGCTGGAAACACCATATATTTT
TRBJ2-7,TRBD1,17,TRBV4-3,.,CASSQGLIGQDSYEQYF,TGCGCCAGCAGCCAGGGATTGATCGGACAGGATTCCTACGAGCAGTACTTC
TRBJ1-4,.,12,TRBV30,.,CAWSAQVEKLFF,TGTGCCTGGAGTGCACAGGTCGAAAAACTGTTTTTT
TRBJ2-5,TRBD2,15,TRBV2,.,CASNSFGAGAETQYF,TGTGCCAGCAACTCCTTCGGAGCGGGGGCTGAGACCCAGTACTTC
TRBJ1-1,TRBD1,14,TRBV19,.,CASSIRGRMAEAFF,TGTGCCAGTAGTATCAGGGGGCGTATGGCTGAAGCTTTCTTT
TRBJ1-3,TRBD1,15,TRBV6-5,.,CASSYSNRGRNTIYF,TGTGCCAGCAGTTACTCGAACAGGGGGCGAAACACCATATATTTT
TRBJ2-1,.,13,TRBV6-4,.,CASSRGSYNEQFF,TGTGCCAGCAGTCGGGGCTCCTACAATGAGCAGTTCTTC
TRBJ1-4,.,13,TRBV18,.,CASSSYSGEKLFF,TGTGCCAGCTCAAGTTACAGCGGTGAAAAACTGTTTTTT
TRBJ2-3,.,13,TRBV5-5,.,CASSLPHTDTQYF,TGTGCCAGCAGCTTGCCACACACAGATACGCAGTATTTT
TRBJ2-3,TRBD2,15,TRBV5-4,once,CASSLTSGMQDTQYF,TGTGCCAGCAGCTTGACTAGCGGGATGCAGGATACGCAGTATTTT
TRBJ2-3,TRBD2,17,TRBV5-4,.,CASSLRLAGEGTDTQYF,TGTGCCAGCAGCTTAAGGCTAGCGGGGGAGGGCACAGATACGCAGTATTTT
TRBJ1-5,.,14,TRBV7-2,.,CASSYRSTNQPQHF,TGTGCCAGCAGCTACAGGTCTACAAATCAGCCCCAGCATTTT
TRBJ2-5,TRBD1,15,TRBV9,.,CASSVGVQGEETQYF,TGTGCCAGCAGCGTAGGGGTACAGGGGGAGGAGACCCAGTACTTC
TRBJ1-1,.,16,TRBV9,.,CASSVRAGALNTEAFF,TGTGCCAGCAGCGTAAGGGCAGGGGCGTTGAACACTGAAGCTTTCTTT
TRBJ1-4,.,13,TRBV30,.,CAWTGVNNEKLFF,TGTGCCTGGACAGGGGTAAATAATGAAAAACTGTTTTTT
TRBJ2-1,.,15,TRBV7-3,.,CASSPDRITYNEQFF,TGTGCCAGCAGCCCCGACAGAATAACCTACAATGAGCAGTTCTTC
TRBJ2-5,TRBD1,13,TRBV2,.,CASSEGQGETQYF,TGTGCCAGCAGTGAAGGACAGGGGGAAACCCAGTACTTC
TRBJ1-5,.,16,TRBV7-8,.,CASSLVGGWINQPQHF,TGTGCCAGCAGCTTAGTGGGAGGATGGATCAATCAGCCCCAGCATTTT
TRBJ2-3,TRBD1,16,TRBV15,.,CATSSLLDRSTDTQYF,TGTGCCACCAGCAGCCTCCTGGACAGGAGCACAGATACGCAGTATTTT